This T cell receptor (beta chain) originates from a study of cytotoxic CD8 clonotypes in ibrutinib-treated CLL. Study overall: Researchers reported about a dozen relapsed/refractory and over 14 treatment-naive patients, some 18 of them IGHV unmutated. Study-level results: Relative to age-matched healthy donors, clonality at baseline was higher, and it tracked circulating CD8+ T-cell counts. Public clonotypes (which were uncommon) either contracted or remained stable on treatment.

Assay: immunoSEQ multiplex PCR; the TCRdb copy retains only in-frame clones and omits some. The profile shows under 200,000 clones, approximately 80% of them singletons. This clone was seen only a few times. Antigen unknown. The germline V gene encodes CDR1 MGHRA and CDR2 YSYEKL. The CDR3 contains 19 residues. V dropped 1 base and J dropped 5; count of bases not matched to a gene: 19. The chain couples TRBV4-1 to TRBJ1-2, with 7 bases fitting TRBD1. The sample in question was PBMCs, obtained after 24 months of ibrutinib treatment. This receptor was taken from a human donor with chronic lymphocytic leukemia. Here the CDR3 DNA reads TGCGCCAGCAGCCAAGCCTCGCACCGTTCACAGGGGAGTAAGTATGGCTACACCTTC. This translates into CASSQASHRSQGSKYGYTF.